Each of the 32 T cell receptor beta chains below was sequenced from the same sample in a study of response to subunit inactivated influenza vaccine. TCRdb recomputed calls from the RT-PCR reads with MiXCR, one row per CDR3 protein. The data hold about 520,000 distinct CDR3 sequences, with approximately 24% observed a single time. The sequenced sample was CD4+ T cells sorted from PBMCs, obtained more than 4 days after vaccination. These receptor sequences come from a man in his fifties who received an inactivated influenza vaccine.

The chain recombines TRBV20-1 with TRBJ2-4, with D perhaps matching TRBD1 or TRBD2 (6 bases each). CDR1 and CDR2 (germline): DFQATT, SNEGSKA (reference sequence). Trimming stripped 6 bases from V and 1 base from J, with 22 bases between. CDR3 length equals 17 residues. The CDR3 protein is CSAFRRGGRGAKNIQYF. The CDR3 coding sequence is TGCAGTGCCTTTAGGAGAGGGGGACGGGGGGCCAAAAACATTCAGTACTTC.

This clonotype was counted a few times. V and J are TRBV20-1 and TRBJ1-5; the D is unclear. The V end was cut by 6 bases, the J end by 5 bases, with 17 bases between. The CDR3 sequence is 14 residues long. Germline V gene sequence: CDR1 DFQATT, CDR2 SNEGSKA (reference sequence). The CDR3 DNA reads TGCAGTGCAAAGCGGTCGCTGGCGGATCAGCCCCAGCATTTT. This sequence encodes CSAKRSLADQPQHF.

This clonotype was detected a few times. The V gene is TRBV2, the J gene TRBJ2-1; 8 positions match TRBD2. The CDR3 is 14 residues long. Germline V gene data show CDR1 as SNHLY and CDR2 as FYNNEI. V gave up 8 bases and J gave up 5 bases; unmatched junction bases: 8. The CDR3 nucleotides are TGTGCCAGCTTGGTCGGGAGGGGCAACAATGAGCAGTTCTTC. Translated, it gives CASLVGRGNNEQFF. The variable domain in full, with the rest retrieved from reference TRBV2 and TRBJ2-1, is EPEVTQTPSHQVTQMGQEVILRCVPISNHLYFYWYRQILGQKVEFLVSFYNNEISEKSEIFDDQFSVERPDGSNFTLKIRSTKLEDSAMYFCASLVGRGNNEQFFGPGTRLTVL.

This rearrangement joins TRBV7-3 to TRBJ2-1; 9 bases line up with TRBD2. This CDR3 has 15 residues. Unmatched junction bases numbered 3, after V lost 2 bases and J lost 4 bases. CDR1 and CDR2 from the germline V gene are SGHTA and FQGTGA. CDR3 in DNA: TGTGCCAGCAGCTTACTAGCGGGGCCTTACAATGAGCAGTTCTTC. Translation: CASSLLAGPYNEQFF.

There are a few counts of this clonotype. The chain employs TRBV20-1 and TRBJ2-7; D remains ambiguous. V dropped 6 bases and J dropped 3 bases, with 18 bases sitting between them. Germline V gene sequence: CDR1 DFQATT, CDR2 SNEGSKA (reference sequence). The CDR3 sequence is 14 residues long. CDR3 loop: CSANELDGIYEQYF. The DNA of the CDR3 is TGCAGTGCAAACGAACTGGACGGAATCTACGAGCAGTACTTC.

This rearrangement joins TRBV12-3 or TRBV12-4 to TRBJ1-5; D gene unclear. The V and J ends lost 3 bases and 2 bases respectively, with 8 bases between them. The CDR3 sequence is 14 residues long. For the CDR3, the DNA is TGTGCCAGCAGTTTTACTAGTCGCAATCAGCCCCAGCATTTT. As protein: CASSFTSRNQPQHF.

This clonotype was seen a few times. The rearrangement links TRBV11-2 to TRBJ2-7; D remains ambiguous. Trimming stripped 5 bases from V and 1 base from J, with 18 bases between. Germline V CDR1 and CDR2: SGHAT, FQNNGV. There are 16 residues in the CDR3. The CDR3 region has the DNA TGTGCCAGCAGCCCCGTCGAAAAGAAGAGGTCCTACGAGCAGTACTTC. This sequence encodes CASSPVEKKRSYEQYF. The whole variable domain, filled in from reference TRBV11-2 and TRBJ2-7, reads EAGVAQSPRYKIIEKRQSVAFWCNPISGHATLYWYQQILGQGPKLLIQFQNNGVVDDSQLPKDRFSAERLKGVDSTLKIQPAKLEDSAVYLCASSPVEKKRSYEQYFGPGTRLTVT.

This clonotype was seen a handful of times. This chain links TRBV5-1 with TRBJ1-1; D unresolved. The length of the CDR3 is 15 residues. CDR1 is SGHRS and CDR2 is YFSETQ in the germline V gene. V was cut by 1 base and J by 4 bases, with 14 bases left in between. In nucleotides, the CDR3 is TGCGCCAGCAGCTTGCTGCCTAGGGAGGGCACTGAAGCTTTCTTT. Translation: CASSLLPREGTEAFF.

V and J are TRBV7-8 and TRBJ2-3; the match to TRBD1 covers 9 bases. There are 15 residues in the CDR3. Germline CDR1 and CDR2: SGHVS and FQNEAQ. The V and J ends lost 3 bases and 3 bases, in that order; junction bases with no gene match: 4. The CDR3 spells CASSFRDRVTDTQYF. CDR3 nucleotides: TGTGCCAGCAGCTTCCGGGACAGGGTAACAGATACGCAGTATTTT.

The V gene is TRBV12-3 or TRBV12-4, the J gene TRBJ1-2; D is unresolved. The V end lost 6 bases, the J end lost 3 bases, and 14 bases lay between the germline ends. The CDR3 loop spans 14 amino acids. In nucleotides, the CDR3 is TGTGCCAGCAGCCCAATCCCGACGGACTATGGCTACACCTTC. This gives the protein CASSPIPTDYGYTF.

This chain joins TRBV7-2 and TRBJ2-2; 10 nucleotides align to TRBD2. Looked up from germline, CDR1 is SGHTA and CDR2 is FQGNSA. The CDR3 is made up of 15 amino acids. The V and J ends lost 7 bases and 5 bases, in that order; junction bases with no gene match: 7. The CDR3: CASIGTSVSTGELFF. As DNA, the CDR3 is TGTGCCAGCATTGGGACTAGCGTTTCTACCGGGGAGCTGTTTTTT. The full variable domain, rest sourced from reference TRBV7-2 and TRBJ2-2, is GAGVSQSPSNKVTEKGKDVELRCDPISGHTALYWYRQSLGQGLEFLIYFQGNSAPDKSGLPSDRFSAERTGGSVSTLTIQRTQQEDSAVYLCASIGTSVSTGELFFGEGSRLTVL.

This chain joins TRBV29-1 and TRBJ2-3; D possibly corresponds to TRBD2 (5 bases). CDR1 and CDR2 (germline): SQVTM, ANQGSEA. The V and J ends lost 5 bases and 2 bases respectively, with 17 bases between them. This CDR3 has 15 amino acids. CDR3 sequence reads: CSVKDRTRNTDTQYF. DNA for the CDR3: TGCAGCGTTAAGGATAGGACTCGTAACACAGATACGCAGTATTTT.

The rearrangement uses TRBV6-1 and TRBJ2-6, with a weak D call TRBD1 (6 bases). V was shortened by 0 bases and J by 0 bases, with 12 bases between the two germline ends. Germline CDR1 is MNHNS and CDR2 is SASEGT. CDR3 length equals 18 residues. CDR3 bases: TGTGCCAGCAGTGAAGCAGGGGGTCGTCCCTCTGGGGCCAACGTCCTGACTTTC. Protein: CASSEAGGRPSGANVLTF.

The rearrangement uses TRBV30 and TRBJ1-1; D is unresolved. With 3 bases removed from V and 7 bases from J, the gap between germline ends came to 12 bases. CDR1 and CDR2 (germline): GTSNPN, SVGIG (reference sequence). The length of the CDR3 is 12 residues. DNA for the CDR3: TGTGCCTGGAGCCACGTGGTGGGTGAAGCTTTCTTT. Residues: CAWSHVVGEAFF. Full variable domain (missing parts from reference TRBV30 and TRBJ1-1): SQTIHQWPATLVQPVGSPLSLECTVEGTSNPNLYWYRQAAGRGLQLLFYSVGIGQISSEVPQNLSASRPQDRQFILSSKKLLLSDSGFYLCAWSHVVGEAFFGQGTRLTVV.

This clonotype appeared a few times. The chain uses TRBV5-1 and TRBJ2-6; D is undetermined. This CDR3 is 19 amino acids long. The V gene's germline CDR1 is SGHRS and CDR2 YFSETQ. V gave up 0 bases and J gave up 0 bases, with 16 bases separating them. In DNA, the CDR3 is TGCGCCAGCAGCTTGGTTTCCCCACCTTTACCCTCTGGGGCCAACGTCCTGACTTTC. This codes for CASSLVSPPLPSGANVLTF.

The table lists this clonotype with a few counts. The gene calls are TRBV20-1 and TRBJ1-5; TRBD1 is a possible D gene (6 bases). The V gene's germline CDR1 is DFQATT and CDR2 SNEGSKA (reference sequence). CDR3 size: 13 residues. The V and J ends lost 7 bases and 3 bases respectively, with 13 bases between them. CDR3: CSGVQGNNQPQHF. In DNA, the CDR3 is TGCAGTGGGGTACAGGGTAACAATCAGCCCCAGCATTTT.

This clonotype has a handful of counts. The chain has TRBV5-1 and TRBJ2-3, with 7 bases fitting TRBD2. The V and J ends lost 1 base and 5 bases, in that order; junction bases with no gene match: 1. Germline V gene sequence: CDR1 SGHRS, CDR2 YFSETQ. This CDR3 contains 13 residues. This chain's CDR3 is CASSLTGGDTQYF. The DNA for the CDR3 is TGCGCCAGCAGCTTGACGGGGGGAGATACGCAGTATTTT. Full variable domain (missing parts from reference TRBV5-1 and TRBJ2-3): KAGVTQTPRYLIKTRGQQVTLSCSPISGHRSVSWYQQTPGQGLQFLFEYFSETQRNKGNFPGRFSGRQFSNSRSEMNVSTLELGDSALYLCASSLTGGDTQYFGPGTRLTVL.

This clonotype came up a few times. The chain employs TRBV2 and TRBJ2-3; TRBD1 aligns across 7 bases. Trimming cost V 2 bases and J 10 bases; bases outside gene matches: 15. This CDR3 is 16 amino acids long. Germline lookup yields CDR1 SNHLY and CDR2 FYNNEI. CDR3 loop: CASSESGAVQGLAQYF. For the CDR3, the DNA is TGTGCCAGCAGTGAATCCGGGGCCGTACAGGGGCTGGCGCAGTATTTT.

In its sample, this clonotype was seen a few times. The rearrangement joins TRBV5-1 to TRBJ1-2; 7 positions match TRBD1. Germline trimming cut 1 base from V and 1 base from J; bases unmatched to any gene: 4. This CDR3 is 15 amino acids long. The V gene's germline CDR1 is SGHRS and CDR2 YFSETQ. CDR3 protein: CASSLNGQDNYGYTF. As DNA, the CDR3 is TGCGCCAGCAGCTTGAACGGACAGGATAACTATGGCTACACCTTC. The whole variable domain, filled in from reference TRBV5-1 and TRBJ1-2, reads KAGVTQTPRYLIKTRGQQVTLSCSPISGHRSVSWYQQTPGQGLQFLFEYFSETQRNKGNFPGRFSGRQFSNSRSEMNVSTLELGDSALYLCASSLNGQDNYGYTFGSGTRLTVV.

The chain carries TRBV6-2 or TRBV6-3 and TRBJ2-7, with D uncertain. CDR3 length: 13 amino acids. V was trimmed by 6 bases and J by 2 bases, leaving 11 bases between them. The germline V gene has CDR1 MNHEY and CDR2 SVGEGT. DNA of the CDR3: TGTGCCAGCAGACAGACTGCCACCTACGAGCAGTACTTC. It is translated as CASRQTATYEQYF.

The chain joins TRBV30 to TRBJ1-2, with D possibly matching TRBD1 (6 bases). The germline gives CDR1 GTSNPN, CDR2 SVGIG (reference sequence). This CDR3 is built from 13 residues. The V end lost 0 bases, the J end lost 7 bases, and 12 bases lay between the germline ends. The CDR3 sequence: CAWSVSRGGGYTF. The CDR3 DNA is TGTGCCTGGAGTGTATCCCGAGGGGGTGGCTACACCTTC.

This clonotype has just a few counts. The V and J genes are TRBV5-1 and TRBJ2-1; 9 positions agree with TRBD2. CDR1 is SGHRS and CDR2 is YFSETQ in the germline V gene. V shed 1 base and J 4 bases; nucleotides not matched to a gene: 6. The CDR3 length is 16 residues. Here the CDR3 reads CASSLLAGGGYNEQFF. In DNA form, the CDR3 reads TGCGCCAGCAGCTTGTTGGCGGGAGGGGGTTACAATGAGCAGTTCTTC.

The CDR3 here is CSARKVEQETQYF. For the CDR3, the DNA is TGCAGTGCTAGGAAGGTAGAACAAGAGACCCAGTACTTC. This chain uses TRBV20-1 with TRBJ2-5; D unresolved. CDR3 length: 13 residues. The V end lost 3 bases, the J end lost 2 bases, and 10 bases lay between the germline ends. CDR1 DFQATT and CDR2 SNEGSKA come from the germline V gene (reference sequence).

V gene TRBV12-3 or TRBV12-4 combines with J gene TRBJ2-7, with D unresolved. The CDR3 has 13 amino acids. V was cut by 7 bases and J by 3 bases, with 13 bases left in between. The CDR3 loop reads CASTLPPRYEQYF. In DNA, the CDR3 is TGTGCCAGCACCCTCCCCCCTCGCTACGAGCAGTACTTC.

The chain recombines TRBV5-1 with TRBJ1-5; TRBD1 matches 12 bases. V shed 3 bases, J shed 6 bases, and the junction held 4 bases outside the gene matches. CDR1 is SGHRS and CDR2 is YFSETQ in the germline V gene. The length of the CDR3 is 15 residues. The CDR3 DNA reads TGCGCCAGCAGCTCCGGGACAGGGGGCATTCAGCCCCAGCATTTT. Translated, it gives CASSSGTGGIQPQHF. The variable domain in full, with the rest retrieved from reference TRBV5-1 and TRBJ1-5, is KAGVTQTPRYLIKTRGQQVTLSCSPISGHRSVSWYQQTPGQGLQFLFEYFSETQRNKGNFPGRFSGRQFSNSRSEMNVSTLELGDSALYLCASSSGTGGIQPQHFGDGTRLSIL.

This clonotype was recorded at least ten times. The chain links TRBV10-3 to TRBJ2-1; TRBD1 matches 7 bases. Germline V CDR1 and CDR2: ENHRY, SYGVKD. The V gene end was trimmed by 2 bases and the J gene end by 5 bases; junction bases not matched to a gene: 3. This CDR3 has 14 amino acids. The CDR3 nucleotides read TGTGCCATCAGTGAGCCGGGACAGAACAATGAGCAGTTCTTC. Protein sequence: CAISEPGQNNEQFF.

This clonotype was detected only a few times. The genes are TRBV20-1 and TRBJ2-1; 11 nucleotides align to TRBD2. CDR3 length: 14 residues. Germline-derived CDR1 and CDR2 are DFQATT and SNEGSKA (reference sequence). Trimming at V came to 3 bases and at J to 6 bases, leaving 4 bases not matched to a gene. The CDR3 here is CSASTSGGFNEQFF. The CDR3, as DNA: TGCAGTGCTAGTACTAGCGGGGGCTTCAATGAGCAGTTCTTC.

V gene TRBV27 combines with J gene TRBJ2-7; D may be TRBD1 (6 bases). This CDR3 has 13 residues. Germline V gene data show CDR1 as MNHEY and CDR2 as SMNVEV (reference sequence). Trimming cost V 4 bases and J 6 bases, with 13 bases left between them. The CDR3 nucleotides read TGTGCCAGCAGTTCGCCCGGGACACTCGAGCAGTACTTC. Protein: CASSSPGTLEQYF.

In this sample, this clonotype turned up many times. V gene TRBV7-2 combines with J gene TRBJ2-1, with a tentative D call TRBD2 (5 bases). This CDR3 has 14 amino acids. The germline CDR1 and CDR2 sequences are SGHTA and FQGNSA. The V and J ends lost 5 bases and 7 bases respectively, with 15 bases between them. CDR3: CASSPSPAVNEQFF. The CDR3 DNA follows: TGTGCCAGCAGCCCCTCCCCAGCGGTGAATGAGCAGTTCTTC.

This clonotype has a count of ten or more. The chain couples TRBV4-1 to TRBJ2-3; D tentatively reads TRBD1 or TRBD2 (7 bases each). In germline, CDR1 is MGHRA, CDR2 YSYEKL. The CDR3 totals 21 residues. Trimming left V 1 base short and J 4 bases short, with 30 bases between. The DNA of the CDR3 is TGCGCCAGCAGCCAAGGATCACCCCTCAGGGGGGGGCGCCTCGGAGCAGATACGCAGTATTTT. Protein product: CASSQGSPLRGGRLGADTQYF.

This clonotype was seen more than once but under ten times. V gene TRBV20-1 combines with J gene TRBJ1-1; no clear D gene. This CDR3 comprises 12 residues. Germline V CDR1 and CDR2: DFQATT, SNEGSKA (reference sequence). Trimming shortened V by 2 bases and J by 10 bases, and 14 bases separated the two germline ends. CDR3 nucleotide sequence: TGCAGTGCTAGATCCAGAGACTTCGGAGCTTTCTTT. Translating it yields CSARSRDFGAFF.

The chain carries TRBV7-9 and TRBJ2-5, with D perhaps given as TRBD1 or TRBD2 (6 bases each). CDR1 is SEHNR and CDR2 is FQNEAQ in the germline V gene (reference sequence). V was clipped by 1 base and J by 5 bases, with 14 bases between them. CDR3 length: 15 amino acids. The CDR3 here is CASSLVRGRRETQYF. Written as DNA, the CDR3 is TGTGCCAGCAGCTTAGTCCGGGGGCGCCGGGAGACCCAGTACTTC.